This passage covers 23 T cell receptor beta chains from one sample sequenced in a study of radiation and T cells in renal cell carcinoma. Here immunoSEQ multiplex PCR was the method, and the copy in TCRdb shows in-frame clones only, minus some. The data contain tens of thousands of clones, over 70% of them seen just once; the ten biggest clones take up approximately 31%. As for time point: blood 2 weeks post-SBRT. As to treatment: 15 Gy SBRT to primary tumor, nephrectomy 4 weeks later. The sample was blood, taken from a patient whose treatment included radiotherapy and nephrectomy. Receptors were obtained from a man between 60 and 70 years old with renal cell carcinoma.

The V call is TRBV2, the J call TRBJ1-2; D is ambiguous. The CDR3 has 13 residues. Trimming shortened V by 0 bases and J by 6 bases, and 8 bases separated the two germline ends. CDR1 is SNHLY, CDR2 FYNNEI, per germline. The CDR3 nucleotides read TGTGCCAGCAGTGAAGCCGGGAGTAATGGCTACACCTTC. This translates into CASSEAGSNGYTF.

Turning to this clone: Germline and junction disagree at one end, which may indicate a read error. The gene calls are TRBV5-1 and TRBJ2-7; tentatively, D is TRBD1 (6 bases). CDR1 is SGHRS, CDR2 YFSETQ, per germline. This CDR3 contains 12 residues. Here the CDR3 reads CASSLGPDSRTF. CDR3 DNA sequence: TGCGCCAGCAGCTTGGGACCGGACAGCAGGACCTTC.

This chain joins TRBV5-6 and TRBJ1-6, with D perhaps matching TRBD1 (5 bases). The length of the CDR3 is 13 residues. The germline V gene encodes CDR1 SGHDT and CDR2 YYEEEE. V shed 4 bases and J shed 7 bases, with 9 bases lying between them. CDR3 loop: CASSRDANSPLHF. In DNA, the CDR3 is TGTGCCAGCAGCAGGGACGCGAATTCACCCCTCCACTTT.

This clone was detected only once. The CDR3 reads CASSGYRGTYEQYF. CDR3 DNA sequence: TGTGCCAGCAGTGGTTACAGGGGAACCTACGAGCAGTACTTC. V and J are TRBV6-5 and TRBJ2-7, with TRBD1 matching over 7 bases. Germline CDR1 MNHEY, CDR2 SVGAGI. V lost 5 bases to trimming and J lost 2 bases; unmatched junction nucleotides: 6. The CDR3 sequence is 14 residues long.

This chain joins TRBV19 and TRBJ2-5, with no clear D. Per the germline V gene, CDR1 is LNHDA and CDR2 is SQIVND (reference sequence). The V end was cut by 5 bases, the J end by 5 bases, with 9 bases between. This CDR3 is 12 amino acids long. In nucleotides, the CDR3 is TGTGCCAGTAGTTTAATCGGGGAGACCCAGTACTTC. Translation: CASSLIGETQYF.

The V call is TRBV19, the J call TRBJ2-1; 7 nucleotides match TRBD1. Germline assignment: CDR1 LNHDA and CDR2 SQIVND (reference sequence). The CDR3 is 12 residues long. The trim removed 5 bases at V and 11 bases at J, leaving 6 bases unmatched. CDR3 loop: CASSWGTVKQFF. In nucleotides, the CDR3 is TGTGCCAGTAGTTGGGGGACAGTCAAGCAGTTCTTC.

The rearrangement links TRBV12-5 to TRBJ2-1; 10 nucleotides line up with TRBD2. The CDR3 loop spans 15 amino acids. V lost 8 bases, J lost 3 bases, and 7 bases stayed unmatched. Germline CDR1 reads LGHNT; CDR2 reads FRNRAP. CDR3 sequence reads: CASQPSSGSYNEQFF. DNA of the CDR3: TGTGCTAGTCAGCCCTCTAGCGGGAGCTACAATGAGCAGTTCTTC.

The gene calls are TRBV14 and TRBJ1-1; D gene uncertain. This CDR3 is 17 amino acids long. The germline V gene has CDR1 SGHDN and CDR2 FVKESK. V was shortened by 1 base and J by 2 bases, with 17 bases between the two germline ends. CDR3 region: CASSQGLSRKGNTEAFF. The DNA of the CDR3 is TGTGCCAGCAGCCAAGGCCTTTCGAGGAAGGGTAACACTGAAGCTTTCTTT.

This sequence joins TRBV5-1 and TRBJ2-2; D might be TRBD2 (6 bases). Trimming removed 2 bases at V and 3 bases at J, with 20 bases between. CDR1 SGHRS and CDR2 YFSETQ come from the germline V gene. This CDR3 region has 18 residues. CDR3 coding DNA: TGCGCCAGCAGCTTTTCCTACGGGAGCGCTCAGGACACCGGGGAGCTGTTTTTT. Amino acid sequence: CASSFSYGSAQDTGELFF.

The table lists this clone with a few counts. The rearrangement links TRBV19 to TRBJ1-1, with D unclear. This CDR3 is built from 15 residues. In germline, CDR1 is LNHDA, CDR2 SQIVND (reference sequence). V was trimmed by 5 bases and J by 1 base, leaving 14 bases between them. The CDR3, as DNA: TGTGCCAGTAGTCCAGGACGGATAGGGAACACTGAAGCTTTCTTT. It codes for CASSPGRIGNTEAFF. The whole variable domain, remainder taken from reference TRBV19 and TRBJ1-1, is DGGITQSPKYLFRKEGQNVTLSCEQNLNHDAMYWYRQDPGQGLRLIYYSQIVNDFQKGDIAEGYSVSREKKESFPLTVTSAQKNPTAFYLCASSPGRIGNTEAFFGQGTRLTVV.

To note about this clone: At one end, the junction sequence differs from germline, possibly due to a read error. The J gene is TRBJ2-5, the V gene TRBV7-7; perhaps D is TRBD1 or TRBD2 (5 bases each). Germline V lookup: CDR1 SSHAT, CDR2 FNYEAQ (reference sequence). The CDR3 contains 13 residues. The CDR3 DNA sequence: TGTGCTAGCAGCCCAGGGACGGGTGAGACCCAGTACTTC. This encodes CASSPGTGETQYF.

The V gene is TRBV28, the J gene TRBJ2-5, with D uncertain. The germline V and J ends were trimmed by 7 bases and 7 bases, with 16 bases remaining between them. The CDR3 spans 13 residues. CDR1 is MDHEN, CDR2 SYDVKM, per germline. CDR3 region: CASTISGYGTQYF. The CDR3 nucleotides read TGTGCCAGCACGATCTCCGGGTACGGGACCCAGTACTTC.

The sample holds a few counts of this clone. The chain has TRBV9 and TRBJ2-7; 10 nucleotides match TRBD2. CDR1 is SGDLS, CDR2 YYNGEE, per germline. This CDR3 region has 16 residues. V gave up 2 bases and J gave up 6 bases; unmatched junction bases: 11. The CDR3 loop is CASSVGGLAGVSEQYF. The CDR3 DNA follows: TGTGCCAGCAGCGTTGGGGGGCTAGCGGGAGTGAGCGAGCAGTACTTC. The complete variable domain, with remaining parts taken from reference TRBV9 and TRBJ2-7, reads DSGVTQTPKHLITATGQRVTLRCSPRSGDLSVYWYQQSLDQGLQFLIQYYNGEERAKGNILERFSAQQFPDLHSELNLSSLELGDSALYFCASSVGGLAGVSEQYFGPGTRLTVT.

This chain links TRBV6-5 with TRBJ2-7; a weak D match, TRBD1 (5 bases). The CDR3 length is 15 residues. Germline CDR1 reads MNHEY; CDR2 reads SVGAGI. V lost 6 bases and J 2 bases, leaving 17 bases between the germline ends. The CDR3 loop is CASRGRGAPPYEQYF. The CDR3, as DNA: TGTGCCAGCAGGGGTCGTGGGGCCCCCCCCTACGAGCAGTACTTC.

This chain joins TRBV29-1 and TRBJ2-3; TRBD1 is a possible D gene (6 bases). The CDR3 length is 15 residues. The germline V gene encodes CDR1 SQVTM and CDR2 ANQGSEA. Trimming shortened V by 1 base and J by 0 bases, and 11 bases separated the two germline ends. This CDR3 is CSVEGGPRSTDTQYF. The CDR3 bases are TGCAGCGTTGAAGGGGGGCCCAGAAGCACAGATACGCAGTATTTT.

This chain links TRBV11-2 with TRBJ2-1, with TRBD2 matching over 10 bases. The CDR3 has 15 amino acids. Germline V lookup: CDR1 SGHAT, CDR2 FQNNGV. Trimming at V came to 5 bases and at J to 3 bases, leaving 4 bases not matched to a gene. The CDR3 is CASSPSSGSYNEQFF. As DNA, the CDR3 is TGTGCCAGCAGCCCATCTAGCGGGAGCTACAATGAGCAGTTCTTC.

This clone has just one count. J is TRBJ1-4 and V is TRBV2, with D perhaps matching TRBD1 (5 bases). Germline CDR1 reads SNHLY; CDR2 reads FYNNEI. V dropped 3 bases and J dropped 4 bases, with 15 bases sitting between them. The CDR3 covers 16 residues. CDR3 bases: TGTGCCAGCAGTGACTCCTGGGGCAGGAGTAATGAAAAACTGTTTTTT. Its protein is CASSDSWGRSNEKLFF. Full variable domain (rest looked up from reference TRBV2 and TRBJ1-4): EPEVTQTPSHQVTQMGQEVILRCVPISNHLYFYWYRQILGQKVEFLVSFYNNEISEKSEIFDDQFSVERPDGSNFTLKIRSTKLEDSAMYFCASSDSWGRSNEKLFFGSGTQLSVL.

V gene TRBV27 combines with J gene TRBJ2-3, with a possible D match to TRBD1 (5 bases). Trimming shortened V by 3 bases and J by 1 base, and 14 bases separated the two germline ends. This CDR3 region has 16 residues. Germline V gives CDR1 MNHEY, CDR2 SMNVEV (reference sequence). In nucleotides, the CDR3 is TGTGCCAGCAGTTTGTCACCGTGGGGCGGCACAGATACGCAGTATTTT. It specifies CASSLSPWGGTDTQYF.

CDR3 region: CASSLGRGGPQHF. In DNA, the CDR3 is TGTGCCAGCAGTTTAGGCCGCGGGGGGCCCCAGCATTTT. The V gene is TRBV6-5, the J gene TRBJ1-5, with D tentatively TRBD1 (5 bases). The CDR3 is 13 amino acids. The V and J ends lost 4 bases and 9 bases respectively, with 13 bases between them. Germline-derived CDR1 and CDR2 are MNHEY and SVGAGI.

V usage is TRBV7-9 and J usage is TRBJ1-1; 11 nucleotides match TRBD1. The length of the CDR3 is 14 residues. Looked up from germline, CDR1 is SEHNR and CDR2 is FQNEAQ (reference sequence). J gave up 7 bases and V 3 bases, and 4 bases lay outside the gene matches. The CDR3 protein is CASSFGQGAGEAFF. Here the CDR3 DNA reads TGTGCCAGCAGCTTCGGACAGGGGGCAGGTGAAGCTTTCTTT.

The rearrangement uses TRBV7-2 and TRBJ1-1, with a possible D match to TRBD1 (5 bases). The V end was cut by 5 bases, the J end by 7 bases, with 14 bases between. The CDR3 totals 13 residues. Per germline, CDR1 SGHTA and CDR2 FQGNSA. The CDR3 DNA reads as TGTGCCAGCAGCGTCGGACAAACACTTGAAGCTTTCTTT. Translated: CASSVGQTLEAFF.

V gene TRBV11-2 combines with J gene TRBJ1-5, with no clear D. There are 14 residues in the CDR3. CDR1 is SGHAT and CDR2 is FQNNGV in the germline V gene. The V end was cut by 3 bases, the J end by 1 base, with 7 bases between. DNA for the CDR3: TGTGCCAGCAGCTTTTCAGACAGCAATCAGCCCCAGCATTTT. Protein sequence: CASSFSDSNQPQHF.

V gene TRBV7-9 combines with J gene TRBJ1-1; tentative D call: TRBD1 (5 bases). The CDR3 is 14 amino acids. Per the germline V gene, CDR1 is SEHNR and CDR2 is FQNEAQ (reference sequence). Trimming took 1 base from V and 4 from J, leaving 10 bases between them. The CDR3 nucleotides read TGTGCCAGCAGCTTAGTAGGGGAGGGCACTGAAGCTTTCTTT. Translating gives CASSLVGEGTEAFF.